This T cell receptor beta chain was captured by sequencing in a study of T cells in Graves' hyperthyroidism and ophthalmopathy. This CDR3 contains 14 residues. Germline-derived CDR1 and CDR2 are SNHLY and FYNNEI. V lost 4 bases and J 0 bases, leaving 6 bases between the germline ends. Authors of the study amplified TCR beta CDR3 regions from RNA transcripts. The primer set for the first-round RT-PCR of the TCR CDR3 was HTBI. MiXCR, applied by TCRdb to the multiplex PCR reads, yields one record per CDR3 protein. The repertoire holds about 620,000 distinct CDR3 sequences, roughly 17% seen once, with 3% to 4.5% in the top ten. Each 10 ml fresh peripheral blood draw supplied the PBMCs. This clonotype was recorded at least ten times.

The chain combines TRBV2 with TRBJ2-2; D is uncertain. Sequencing was done on a sample of blood. This clonotype originated in a woman aged 25 to 39 with Graves' hyperthyroidism. CDR3 in DNA: TGTGCCAGCAGTGGTCCCTCGAACACCGGGGAGCTGTTTTTT. Protein: CASSGPSNTGELFF.